These 26 T cell receptor beta chains were sequenced from one sample in a study of blood T cell repertoires in COVID-19. Here immunoSEQ multiplex PCR was the method, and the copy in TCRdb shows in-frame clones only, minus some. The table includes roughly 92,000 clones, approximately 90% detected once. Sequenced material: peripheral blood. These receptors originate from a man aged 45-60 years with acute or convalescent COVID-19.

The chain links TRBV29-1 to TRBJ2-2; TRBD2 agrees at 11 bases. This CDR3 comprises 16 residues. J was trimmed by 2 bases and V by 6 bases; bases with no gene match: 8. The germline CDR1 and CDR2 sequences are SQVTM and ANQGSEA. Here the CDR3 reads CSVLAGGLKNTGELFF. DNA for the CDR3: TGCAGCGTCCTAGCGGGAGGACTAAAAAACACCGGGGAGCTGTTTTTT.

J is TRBJ2-3 and V is TRBV7-2; maybe TRBD2 (5 bases). V was cut by 3 bases and J by 5 bases, with 12 bases left in between. The length of the CDR3 is 14 residues. CDR1 and CDR2 from the germline V gene are SGHTA and FQGNSA. As DNA, the CDR3 is TGTGCCAGCAGCTTTGGACTGCCCGGAGATACGCAGTATTTT. It encodes CASSFGLPGDTQYF.

The chain links TRBV6-1 to TRBJ1-5; 7 bases match TRBD1. J was trimmed by 5 bases and V by 1 base; bases with no gene match: 17. The CDR3 consists of 19 residues. CDR1 and CDR2 (germline): MNHNS, SASEGT. The CDR3 is CASSEVETGSPGGYQPQHF. CDR3 sequence (DNA): TGTGCCAGCAGTGAAGTAGAGACAGGGTCCCCAGGAGGCTATCAGCCCCAGCATTTT.

The CDR3 coding sequence is TGTGCCAGCAGTGACGACGGCGGGAGCAGCACAGATACGCAGTATTTT. Its protein is CASSDDGGSSTDTQYF. The chain combines TRBV6-1 with TRBJ2-3; 7 nucleotides line up with TRBD2. After removal of 3 bases from V and 0 bases from J, the junction contained 6 bases not matched to a gene. The CDR3 runs to 16 residues. Per the germline V gene, CDR1 is MNHNS and CDR2 is SASEGT.

The chain couples TRBV6-5 to TRBJ2-7; D call uncertain. The CDR3 runs 15 residues. Deletions cut 5 bases from V and 1 base from J, with 15 bases between. CDR1 MNHEY and CDR2 SVGAGI come from the germline V gene. The CDR3 DNA reads as TGTGCCAGCAGTCAGCCTACAGCTCTGTCCTACGAGCAGTACTTC. It codes for CASSQPTALSYEQYF.

The chain combines TRBV9 with TRBJ1-1, with 10 bases that match TRBD1. This CDR3 has 14 amino acids. The V gene end was trimmed by 3 bases and the J gene end by 8 bases; junction bases not matched to a gene: 7. The germline V gene has CDR1 SGDLS and CDR2 YYNGEE. CDR3 amino acids: CASSATGGGKEAFF. In DNA form, the CDR3 reads TGTGCCAGCAGCGCGACAGGGGGCGGTAAAGAAGCTTTCTTT.

CDR3 nucleotides: TGTGCCAGCAGGTATACCGGGACTAGCTACGAGCAGTACTTC. Translated, it gives CASRYTGTSYEQYF. The chain joins TRBV27 to TRBJ2-7; the match to TRBD2 covers 8 bases. This CDR3 is built from 14 residues. Germline V gene lookup returns CDR1 MNHEY and CDR2 SMNVEV (reference sequence). With 6 bases clipped from V and 3 bases from J, the junction kept 7 bases outside the gene matches.

The chain uses TRBV29-1 and TRBJ2-3; the match to TRBD1 covers 7 bases. This CDR3 is 13 amino acids long. CDR1 is SQVTM and CDR2 is ANQGSEA in the germline V gene. With 5 bases clipped from V and 5 bases from J, the junction kept 7 bases outside the gene matches. CDR3 sequence reads: CSVQTGFRDTQYF. CDR3 DNA sequence: TGCAGCGTTCAGACAGGGTTCAGAGATACGCAGTATTTT.

The DNA of the CDR3 is TGTGCCACCAGTGATTGGTCTTCGGGGGGCGTGGATGGCTACACCTTC. Translated, it gives CATSDWSSGGVDGYTF. This chain connects TRBV24-1 to TRBJ1-2; D might be TRBD1 (6 bases). The V end was cut by 2 bases, the J end by 6 bases, with 18 bases between. Looked up from germline, CDR1 is KGHDR and CDR2 is SFDVKD. The CDR3 runs to 16 residues.

The chain joins TRBV7-2 to TRBJ2-7, with 8 nucleotides matching TRBD1. The CDR3 loop spans 15 amino acids. Germline V CDR1 and CDR2: SGHTA, FQGNSA. J lost 3 bases, V lost 4 bases, and 8 bases had no gene match. The CDR3 DNA sequence: TGTGCCAGCAGCTCTCAGGGGGCCCTACACTACGAGCAGTACTTC. This encodes CASSSQGALHYEQYF.

The table lists this clone with a count of one. The chain links TRBV24-1 to TRBJ2-2; TRBD1 aligns across 8 bases. The length of the CDR3 is 16 residues. Trimming removed 4 bases from V and 5 bases from J; junction bases left unmatched: 8. CDR1 is KGHDR, CDR2 SFDVKD, per germline. The CDR3 sequence: CATSDSDRGGTGELFF. As DNA, the CDR3 is TGTGCCACCAGTGACTCCGACAGGGGTGGGACCGGGGAGCTGTTTTTT.

This chain joins TRBV24-1 and TRBJ1-5; a possible D gene is TRBD1 (6 bases). CDR3 size: 12 residues. Between the trimmed V and J ends, which lost 4 bases and 10 bases, there was a span of 10 bases. Germline V gene sequence: CDR1 KGHDR, CDR2 SFDVKD. DNA for the CDR3: TGTGCCACCAGTGACCCGACAGGACCCCAGCATTTT. Its protein is CATSDPTGPQHF.

As for this clone: A junction end diverges from the germline sequence, so it may reflect a read error. This chain uses TRBV7-9 with TRBJ2-1; 7 bases are a match to TRBD2. This CDR3 comprises 16 residues. Per germline, CDR1 SEHNR and CDR2 FQNEAQ (reference sequence). The CDR3 here is CASSLVSSGAVDEQFF. The DNA for the CDR3 is TGTGCCAGCAGTTTAGTCTCCAGCGGGGCGGTCGATGAGCAGTTCTTC.

The J gene is TRBJ2-6, the V gene TRBV18; TRBD1 aligns across 7 bases. The ends lost 6 bases at V and 0 bases at J; junction bases unmatched: 5. Germline assignment: CDR1 KGHSH and CDR2 LQKENI. This CDR3 spans 16 amino acids. In DNA, the CDR3 is TGTGCCAGCTCGGGACAGACCTTCTCTGGGGCCAACGTCCTGACTTTC. As protein: CASSGQTFSGANVLTF.

Only a few counts were recorded for this clone. V and J are TRBV19 and TRBJ2-5, with 8 bases identical to TRBD1. V was pared by 6 bases and J by 4 bases, with 13 bases of the junction left unmatched. From germline, CDR1 is LNHDA and CDR2 SQIVND (reference sequence). The CDR3 totals 16 residues. Here the CDR3 DNA reads TGTGCCAGTAGCCTCGCCAAAGGACAGGGACTAGAGACCCAGTACTTC. Protein product: CASSLAKGQGLETQYF. Full variable domain (missing parts from reference TRBV19 and TRBJ2-5): DGGITQSPKYLFRKEGQNVTLSCEQNLNHDAMYWYRQDPGQGLRLIYYSQIVNDFQKGDIAEGYSVSREKKESFPLTVTSAQKNPTAFYLCASSLAKGQGLETQYFGPGTRLLVL.

This chain links TRBV24-1 with TRBJ2-7, with 8 bases that match TRBD1. The CDR3 runs 16 residues. Germline-derived CDR1 and CDR2 are KGHDR and SFDVKD. Losses at the gene ends were 3 bases for V and 5 bases for J; bases not matched to a gene: 11. The CDR3 reads CATSDPGQGAGDEQYF. The CDR3 bases are TGTGCCACCAGTGATCCAGGCCAGGGGGCTGGGGACGAGCAGTACTTC.

The chain links TRBV5-1 to TRBJ2-3, with D maybe TRBD2 (6 bases). There are 14 residues in the CDR3. CDR1 is SGHRS and CDR2 is YFSETQ in the germline V gene. V dropped 2 bases and J dropped 8 bases, with 15 bases sitting between them. CDR3 nucleotides: TGCGCCAGCAGCTTAAGGGACTCCGAGACTACGCAGTATTTT. Its protein product is CASSLRDSETTQYF.

This sequence joins TRBV3-1 (or the pseudogene TRBV3-2) and TRBJ2-7, with 8 bases identical to TRBD2. The CDR3 length is 16 residues. CDR1 is LGHDT, CDR2 YNNKEL, per germline (reference sequence). J gave up 6 bases and V 4 bases, and 14 bases lay outside the gene matches. In DNA form, the CDR3 reads TGTGCCAGCAGCCCGTCCCCCAGCGGGAGTGGTGGCGAGCAGTACTTC. It specifies CASSPSPSGSGGEQYF.

The chain combines TRBV3-1 (or the pseudogene TRBV3-2) with TRBJ2-1; 7 bases are shared with TRBD2. CDR3 length equals 17 residues. With V trimmed by 4 bases and J by 8 bases, 17 bases remained unmatched. Per the germline V gene, CDR1 is LGHDT and CDR2 is YNNKEL (reference sequence). CDR3 DNA: TGTGCCAGCAGCCCCAACTGGCAGACTAGCCCTAGGGATGAGCAGTTCTTC. Protein: CASSPNWQTSPRDEQFF.

The chain employs TRBV12-3 or TRBV12-4 and TRBJ1-1; D not resolved. The CDR3 sequence is 13 residues long. Trimming cost V 4 bases and J 3 bases, with 9 bases left between them. DNA for the CDR3: TGTGCCAGCAGTTCCCGGGTTGACACTGAAGCTTTCTTT. This gives the protein CASSSRVDTEAFF.

V usage is TRBV6-6 and J usage is TRBJ1-2, with a possible D match to TRBD1 (5 bases). Trimming cost V 6 bases and J 4 bases, with 18 bases left between them. Per the germline V gene, CDR1 is MNHNY and CDR2 is SVGAGI (reference sequence). This CDR3 comprises 15 residues. Here the CDR3 reads CASSPGPLGGYGYTF. The CDR3 DNA is TGTGCCAGCAGCCCAGGACCCTTGGGGGGCTATGGCTACACCTTC.

The chain is built from TRBV12-5 and TRBJ1-5; 9 nucleotides line up with TRBD1. Per germline, CDR1 LGHNT and CDR2 FRNRAP. V lost 1 base and J lost 0; bases outside the gene matches: 1. The CDR3 sequence is 16 residues long. CDR3 DNA: TGTGCTAGTGGTTTGGGACAGGGGGTTAGCAATCAGCCCCAGCATTTT. This encodes CASGLGQGVSNQPQHF.

Notes on this clone: Other nucleotide sequences in the sample specify the same CDR3. This chain connects TRBV4-1 to TRBJ2-7; possibly TRBD2 for D (6 bases). The germline V gene has CDR1 MGHRA and CDR2 YSYEKL. The CDR3 loop spans 13 amino acids. V was clipped by 1 base and J by 4 bases, with 8 bases between them. CDR3 region: CASSQGGGYEQYF. Written as DNA, the CDR3 is TGCGCCAGCAGCCAAGGCGGAGGGTACGAGCAGTACTTC.

The genes are TRBV6-5 and TRBJ2-1, with 7 bases aligning to TRBD1. The CDR3 runs to 15 residues. Germline lookup yields CDR1 MNHEY and CDR2 SVGAGI. The V and J ends lost 2 bases and 0 bases, in that order; junction bases with no gene match: 1. CDR3 loop: CASSYDRDSYNEQFF. The CDR3 DNA is TGTGCCAGCAGTTACGACAGGGACTCCTACAATGAGCAGTTCTTC.

The chain links TRBV24-1 to TRBJ2-5; no clear D gene. The CDR3 totals 11 residues. V was shortened by 6 bases and J by 2 bases, with 3 bases between the two germline ends. In germline, CDR1 is KGHDR, CDR2 SFDVKD. CDR3 bases: TGTGCCACCAGTCAACAAGAGACCCAGTACTTC. The encoded protein is CATSQQETQYF.

V and J are TRBV6-5 and TRBJ1-1; 9 bases match TRBD1. Germline values: CDR1 MNHEY, CDR2 SVGAGI. Trimming removed 6 bases from V and 11 bases from J; junction bases left unmatched: 7. The CDR3 is 12 residues long. CDR3 nucleotide sequence: TGTGCCAGCAGCCGGACAGGGGATGAGGCTTTCTTT. It specifies CASSRTGDEAFF.